The TCR beta chain under discussion was sequenced for a study of blood T cell repertoires in COVID-19. Study details: Material from acute and convalescent COVID-19 was sourced from the United States, Italy and Spain.

In the authors' methods: Estimation of nucleated cell counts was performed using reference gene primer amplification. Profiled with immunoSEQ multiplex PCR; TCRdb holds only in-frame clones, not every one. V, J and clone size were drawn from that table, and D and trimming were deduced from the DNA. The repertoire holds approximately 92,000 clones, with around 88% as singletons. This clonotype was obtained from a woman in her sixties with COVID-19, enrolled during active disease. The sequenced sample consisted of peripheral blood.

CDR3 nucleotide sequence: TGTGCCAGCAGCTTAAGCGGGGGGGTTTTCGAGCAGTACTTC. It yields the protein CASSLSGGVFEQYF. The chain carries TRBV13 and TRBJ2-7, with 10 nucleotides matching TRBD2. CDR3 length: 14 amino acids. Germline trimming cut 2 bases from V and 6 bases from J; bases unmatched to any gene: 4. The germline V gene has CDR1 PRHDT and CDR2 FYEKMQ (reference sequence).